This T cell receptor (beta chain) was retrieved from a study of T cell repertoires in cytomegalovirus infection (dated by TCRdb to about 2019). Study-level background: Recently identified HLA-C-restricted CMV epitopes, whose presentation resists viral immunomodulation, were targeted by peptide stimulations together with well-studied HLA-B-restricted epitopes. Donor HLA type was relevant to the analysis, as public TCR beta signatures indicated carriage of CMV infection together with the matching HLA type. Beyond this particular receptor, the publication reports: Carriers of CMV infection plus the relevant HLA type were discriminated by the cumulative frequency of public TCR beta family members in the study cohort and in an independent roughly 370-donor cohort. The ex vivo response was dominated by HLA-C-restricted CMV-specific TCR beta clonotypes, and the single most frequent clonotype in two of eight donors was supplied by these HLA-C-restricted clonotypes.

Sequenced on an Illumina HiSeq 1500. Starting from the raw public reads, TCRdb applied fastp trimming at Q25, assembled clones with MiXCR and retained in-frame beta chains. Each CDR3 protein gets just one entry, which takes the most common genes and DNA from the rows behind it. The sample table contains approximately 990,000 distinct CDR3 sequences; only one count was recorded for around a third of them. 11% to 15% of the sample is taken by the ten largest. The CDR3, from cysteine to phenylalanine, totals 16 residues. The read is trimmed to its CDR3 DNA, 48 bases read in frame from base 1. Via the germline V gene (reference sequence), CDR1 is PRHDT and CDR2 FYEKMQ. Trimming takes 5 bases from V and 0 bases from J, and the germline ends sit 17 bases apart. This clonotype has more than one count but fewer than ten. Its antigen is not yet known. No base-level quality is on record; no much larger clone is a single base apart.

The intended sense of this specimen's treatment or condition label: in vitro stimulation with specific CMV peptide epitopes to enrich CMV-specific T cells. The source is a human donor in good health (CMV status not recorded). Some clones in this sample may be carry-over from other donors' samples. The sequence joins TRBV13 to TRBJ2-7; the D gene cannot be resolved beyond TRBD1 or TRBD2, each matching 6 bases. The sequencing here drew on cultured CD8+ T cells from PBMCs, taken from culture after CMV antigen stimulation. The DNA sequence reads TGTGCCAGCAGCCTTAGGGAGGACAGATACTCCTACGAGCAGTACTTC. It is translated as CASSLREDRYSYEQYF. Supplemented by the reference TRBV13 and TRBJ2-7 proteins around the CDR3, the complete variable domain is AAGVIQSPRHLIKEKRETATLKCYPIPRHDTVYWYQQGPGQDPQFLISFYEKMQSDKGSIPDRFSAQQFSDYHSELNMSSLELGDSALYFCASSLREDRYSYEQYFGPGTRLTVT.